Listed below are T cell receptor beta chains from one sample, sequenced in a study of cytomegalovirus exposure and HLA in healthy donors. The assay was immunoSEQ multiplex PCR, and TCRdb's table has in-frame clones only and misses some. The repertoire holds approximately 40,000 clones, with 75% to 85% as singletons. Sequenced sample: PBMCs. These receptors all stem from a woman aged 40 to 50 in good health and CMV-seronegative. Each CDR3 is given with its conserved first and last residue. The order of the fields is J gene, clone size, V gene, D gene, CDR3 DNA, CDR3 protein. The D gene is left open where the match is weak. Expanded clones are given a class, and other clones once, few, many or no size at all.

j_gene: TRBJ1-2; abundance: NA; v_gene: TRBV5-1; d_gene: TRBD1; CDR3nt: TGCGCCAGCAGCTTGGACCCGGGACAGACCTATGGCTACACCTTC; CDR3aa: CASSLDPGQTYGYTF
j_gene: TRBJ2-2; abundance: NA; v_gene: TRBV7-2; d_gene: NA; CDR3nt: TGTGCCAGCAGCTCCCTAGTCACCGGGGAGCTGTTTTTT; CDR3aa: CASSSLVTGELFF
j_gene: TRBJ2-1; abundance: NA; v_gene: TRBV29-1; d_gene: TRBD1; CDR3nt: TGCAGCGGTGGACAGGTACAACGCGAACAGTTCTTC; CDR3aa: CSGGQVQREQFF
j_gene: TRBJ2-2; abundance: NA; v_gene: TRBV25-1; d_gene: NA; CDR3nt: TGTGCCAGCAGTGAACGGTCTGGGGAGCTGTTTTTT; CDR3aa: CASSERSGELFF
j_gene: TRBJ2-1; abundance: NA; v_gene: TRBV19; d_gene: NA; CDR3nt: TGTGCCAGTAGTATTCCAGCGAGCTCCTACAATGAGCAGTTCTTC; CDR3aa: CASSIPASSYNEQFF
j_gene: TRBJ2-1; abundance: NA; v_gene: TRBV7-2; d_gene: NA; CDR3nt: TGTGCCAGCAGTTATTCGGCGGGGGCCCAGGGGGAGCAGTTCTTC; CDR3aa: CASSYSAGAQGEQFF
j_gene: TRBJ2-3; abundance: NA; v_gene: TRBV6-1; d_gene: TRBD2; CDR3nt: TGTGCCAGCAGTGAGACTAGCGGGGGCCCAGATACGCAGTATTTT; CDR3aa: CASSETSGGPDTQYF
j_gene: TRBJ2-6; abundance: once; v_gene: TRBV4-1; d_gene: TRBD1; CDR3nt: TGCGCCAGCAGCTTCCCCGGACAGGGGAAAAGGTCTGGGGCCAACGTCCTGACTTTC; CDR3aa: CASSFPGQGKRSGANVLTF
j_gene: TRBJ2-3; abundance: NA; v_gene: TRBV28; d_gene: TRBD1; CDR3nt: TGTGCCAGCTGCCGGACAGGGGCCGCAGATACGCAGTATTTT; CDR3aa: CASCRTGAADTQYF
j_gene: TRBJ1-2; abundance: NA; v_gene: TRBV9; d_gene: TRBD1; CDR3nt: TGTGCCAGCAGCGTAGGGAGCCCGGACAGGGGAGGCTACACCTTC; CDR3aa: CASSVGSPDRGGYTF
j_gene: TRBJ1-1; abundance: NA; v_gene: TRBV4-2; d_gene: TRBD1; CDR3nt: TGTGCCAGCAGCCAAGATCGACAGGGCAACACTGAAGCTTTCTTT; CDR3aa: CASSQDRQGNTEAFF
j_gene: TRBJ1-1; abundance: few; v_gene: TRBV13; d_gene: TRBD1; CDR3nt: TGTGCCAGCAGCTTCTCAACCGGGACAGTCTCATTTATGAACACTGAAGCTTTCTTT; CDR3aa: CASSFSTGTVSFMNTEAFF
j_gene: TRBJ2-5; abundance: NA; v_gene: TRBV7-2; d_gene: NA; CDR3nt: TGTGCCAGCAGCCCCCGACTTGCCCAAGAGACCCAGTACTTC; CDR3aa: CASSPRLAQETQYF
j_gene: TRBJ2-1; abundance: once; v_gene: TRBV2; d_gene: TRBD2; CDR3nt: TGTGCCAGCAGTGAACCCAGCGGGGGGGCCGCTGAGCAGTTCTTC; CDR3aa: CASSEPSGGAAEQFF
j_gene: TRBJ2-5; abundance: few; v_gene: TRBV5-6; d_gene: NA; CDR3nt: TGTGCCAGCAGCGCTTCCCGGGGGCGGGGGGAGACCCAGTACTTC; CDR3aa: CASSASRGRGETQYF
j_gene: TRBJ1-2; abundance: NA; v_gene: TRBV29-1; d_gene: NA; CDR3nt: TGCAGCGCGAGAAACGTCGGAGGATCTTCAGCTAACTATGGCTACACCTTC; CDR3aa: CSARNVGGSSANYGYTF
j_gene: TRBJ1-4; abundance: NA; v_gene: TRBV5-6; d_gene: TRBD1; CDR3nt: TGTGCCAGCAGCTTCAGGGGGCCCCTTGCAACTAATGAAAAACTGTTTTTT; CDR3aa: CASSFRGPLATNEKLFF
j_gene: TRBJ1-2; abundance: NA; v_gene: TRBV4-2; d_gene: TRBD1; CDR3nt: TGTGCCAGCAGCTCGGGACAGGGGGACTATGGCTACACCTTC; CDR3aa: CASSSGQGDYGYTF
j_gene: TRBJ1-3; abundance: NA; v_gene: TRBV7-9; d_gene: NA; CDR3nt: TGTGCCAGCAGCTCCTCCCGGGGAAACACCATATATTTT; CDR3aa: CASSSSRGNTIYF
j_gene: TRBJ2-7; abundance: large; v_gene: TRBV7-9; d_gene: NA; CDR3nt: TGTGCCAGCAGCTTAGCCCTGAGCTCCTACGAGCAGTACTTC; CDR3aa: CASSLALSSYEQYF
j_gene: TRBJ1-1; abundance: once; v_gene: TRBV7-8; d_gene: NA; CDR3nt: TGTGCCAGCAGGAAATCGGGTGGGGAGGGGGGTCGAGAAGCTTTCTTT; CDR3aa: CASRKSGGEGGREAFF
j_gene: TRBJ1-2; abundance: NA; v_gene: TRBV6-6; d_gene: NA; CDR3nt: TGTGCCACCGGGACTAACTATGGCTACACCTTC; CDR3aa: CATGTNYGYTF
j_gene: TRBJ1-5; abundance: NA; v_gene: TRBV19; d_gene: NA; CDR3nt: TGTGCCAGTAGTGCCGGATCCGCGGGCAATCAGCCCCAGCATTTT; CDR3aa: CASSAGSAGNQPQHF
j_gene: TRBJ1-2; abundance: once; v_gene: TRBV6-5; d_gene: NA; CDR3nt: TGTGCCAGCGGAGGGCGACCTAACTATGGCTACACCTTC; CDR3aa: CASGGRPNYGYTF
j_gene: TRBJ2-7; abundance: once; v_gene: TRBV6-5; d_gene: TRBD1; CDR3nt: TGTGCCAGCAGTTACCAGGGACAGGGGGCCTACGAGCAGTACTTC; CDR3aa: CASSYQGQGAYEQYF
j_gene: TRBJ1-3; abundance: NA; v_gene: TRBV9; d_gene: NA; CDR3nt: TGTGCCAGCAGCTCCAGCGATCTCTCTGGAAACACCATATATTTT; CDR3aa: CASSSSDLSGNTIYF
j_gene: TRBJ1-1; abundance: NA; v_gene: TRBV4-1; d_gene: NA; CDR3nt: TGCGCCAGCAGCCAAGCAGATTCCCGGAACACTGAAGCTTTCTTT; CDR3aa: CASSQADSRNTEAFF
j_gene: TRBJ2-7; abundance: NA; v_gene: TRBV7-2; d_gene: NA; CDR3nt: TGTGCCAGCAGCTCAGCCCTAGGTATTTCCTACGAGCAGTACTTC; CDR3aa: CASSSALGISYEQYF
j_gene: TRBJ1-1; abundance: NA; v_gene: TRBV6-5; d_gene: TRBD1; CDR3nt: TGTGCCAGCACCTTGGACAGGGTGGGCACTGAAGCTTTCTTT; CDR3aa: CASTLDRVGTEAFF
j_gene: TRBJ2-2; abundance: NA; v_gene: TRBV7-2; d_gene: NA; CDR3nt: TGTGCCAGCAGCTTAGAGCGGAACACCGGGGAGCTGTTTTTT; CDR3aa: CASSLERNTGELFF
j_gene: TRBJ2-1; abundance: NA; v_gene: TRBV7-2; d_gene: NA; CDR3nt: TGTGCCAGCAGCCGCGGGACTTCGACCTACAATGAGCAGTTCTTC; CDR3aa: CASSRGTSTYNEQFF
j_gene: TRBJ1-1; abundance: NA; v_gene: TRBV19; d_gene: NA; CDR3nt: TGTGCCAGTAGTATAGATGTGCGCTTATACGACACTGAAGCTTTCTTT; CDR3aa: CASSIDVRLYDTEAFF
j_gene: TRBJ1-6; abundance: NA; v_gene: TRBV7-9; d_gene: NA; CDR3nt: TGTGCCAGCAGCTTAGAACGGGATAATTCACCCCTCCACTTT; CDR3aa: CASSLERDNSPLHF
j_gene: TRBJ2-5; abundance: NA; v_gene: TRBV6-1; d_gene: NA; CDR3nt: TGTGCCAGCACCCTTACAGGAAATCAAGAGACCCAGTACTTC; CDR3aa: CASTLTGNQETQYF
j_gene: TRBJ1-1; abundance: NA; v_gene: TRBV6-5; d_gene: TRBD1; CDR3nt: TGTGCCAGCAGTTACCGGGACAGGCTGAACACTGAAGCTTTCTTT; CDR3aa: CASSYRDRLNTEAFF
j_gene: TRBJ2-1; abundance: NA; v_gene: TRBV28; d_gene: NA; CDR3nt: TGTGCCAGCAGTCCCGCCCACTCCAACTCGGTAATCTATGAGCAGTTCTTC; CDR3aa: CASSPAHSNSVIYEQFF
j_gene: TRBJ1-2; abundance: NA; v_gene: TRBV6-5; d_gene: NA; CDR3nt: TGTGCCAGCAGTTACTCGAGGGGCGGGACGGTCTATGGCTACACCTTC; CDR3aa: CASSYSRGGTVYGYTF
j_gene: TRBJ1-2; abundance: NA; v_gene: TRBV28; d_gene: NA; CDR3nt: TGTGCCAGCATGTACAGGGACTATGGCTACACCTTC; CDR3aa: CASMYRDYGYTF
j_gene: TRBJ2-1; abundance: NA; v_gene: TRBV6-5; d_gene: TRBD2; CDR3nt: TGTGCCAGCAGAAGACTAGCGGGGGGGCCGAATGAGCAGTTCTTC; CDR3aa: CASRRLAGGPNEQFF
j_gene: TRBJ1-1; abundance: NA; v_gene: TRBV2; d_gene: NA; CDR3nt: TGTGCCAGCAGTCGCCTTTCGGGATTAAGGACTGAAGCTTTCTTT; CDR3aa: CASSRLSGLRTEAFF
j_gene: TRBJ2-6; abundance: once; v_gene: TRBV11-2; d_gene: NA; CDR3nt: TGTGCCAGCAGCTTAGTGTTGGGGGCCGGGGCCAACGTCCTGACTTTC; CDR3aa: CASSLVLGAGANVLTF
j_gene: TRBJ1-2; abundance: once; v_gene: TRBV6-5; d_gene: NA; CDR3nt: TGTGCCAGCAGTTACTCCCTTGGGGGGAACTATGGCTACACCTTC; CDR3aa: CASSYSLGGNYGYTF
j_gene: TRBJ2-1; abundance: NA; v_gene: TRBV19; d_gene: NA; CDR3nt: TGTGCCAGTAGTATAGATCGTTCGAGGCTTAATGAGCAGTTCTTC; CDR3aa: CASSIDRSRLNEQFF
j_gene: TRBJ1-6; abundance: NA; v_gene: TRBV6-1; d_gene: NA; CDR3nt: TGTGCCAGCAAGCGGGGGATCCGTAGTGATTCACCCCTCCACTTT; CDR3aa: CASKRGIRSDSPLHF
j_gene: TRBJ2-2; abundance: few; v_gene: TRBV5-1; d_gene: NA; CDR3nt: TGCGCCAGCAGCTTGGGGTCCACGGGTGGATCCGGGGAGCTGTTTTTT; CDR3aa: CASSLGSTGGSGELFF
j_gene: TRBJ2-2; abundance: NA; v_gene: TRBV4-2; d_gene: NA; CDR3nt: TGTGCCAGCAGCCAAATGGGAGATGGGGGAGGGAACACCGGGGAGCTGTTTTTT; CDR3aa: CASSQMGDGGGNTGELFF
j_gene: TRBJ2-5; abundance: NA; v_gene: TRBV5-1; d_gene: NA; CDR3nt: TGCGCCAGCAGCTTCCAGGCAGATCAAGAGACCCAGTACTTC; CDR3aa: CASSFQADQETQYF
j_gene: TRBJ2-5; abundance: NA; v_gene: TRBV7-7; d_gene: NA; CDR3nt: TGTGCTAGCAGCAAAGGCAGGGAAGAGACCCAGTACTTC; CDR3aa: CASSKGREETQYF
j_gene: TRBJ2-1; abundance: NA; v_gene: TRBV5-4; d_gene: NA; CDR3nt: TGTGCCAGCAGCTTGGCAGGGGGGCTAGGAAACAATGAGCAGTTCTTC; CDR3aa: CASSLAGGLGNNEQFF
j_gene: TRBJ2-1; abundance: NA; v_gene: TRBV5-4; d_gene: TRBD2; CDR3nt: TGTGCCAGCAGCGAGATAGCGGGGTATGAGCAGTTCTTC; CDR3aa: CASSEIAGYEQFF
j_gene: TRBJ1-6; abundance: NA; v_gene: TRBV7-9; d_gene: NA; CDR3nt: TGTGCCAGCAGCTTAACAGGCCAATCACCCCTCCACTTT; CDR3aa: CASSLTGQSPLHF
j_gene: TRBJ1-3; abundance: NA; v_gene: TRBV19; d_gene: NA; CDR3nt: TGTGCCAGTAGTCCGGGGTTTGGAATGGGAAACACCATATATTTT; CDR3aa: CASSPGFGMGNTIYF
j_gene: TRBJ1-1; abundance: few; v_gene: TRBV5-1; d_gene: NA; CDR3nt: TGCGCCAGCAGCTTGGGTATGAACACTGAAGCTTTCTTT; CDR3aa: CASSLGMNTEAFF
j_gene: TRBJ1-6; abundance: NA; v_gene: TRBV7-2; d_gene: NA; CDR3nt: TGTGCCAGCAGAGGGAGCTCCTATAATTCACCCCTCCACTTT; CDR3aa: CASRGSSYNSPLHF
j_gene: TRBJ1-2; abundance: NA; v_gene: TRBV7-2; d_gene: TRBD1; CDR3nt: TGTGCCAGCAGCGAGACCGGACAGGGACGCTACACCTTC; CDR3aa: CASSETGQGRYTF
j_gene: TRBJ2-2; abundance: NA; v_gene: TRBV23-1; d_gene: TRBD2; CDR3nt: TGCGCCAGCAGTCAATCGCGGCTAGCGGGGGCCCAAGCGAACACCGGGGAGCTGTTTTTT; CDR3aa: CASSQSRLAGAQANTGELFF
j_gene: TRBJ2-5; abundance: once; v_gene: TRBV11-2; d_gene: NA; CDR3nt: TGTGCCAGCAGCTTAGCTCAGGGGGGACAGACCCAGTACTTC; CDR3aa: CASSLAQGGQTQYF
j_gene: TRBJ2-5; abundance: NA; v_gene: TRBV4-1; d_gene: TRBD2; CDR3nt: TGCGCCAGCAGCCCACGGGGAGCGGGGGGGTCGCAAGAGACCCAGTACTTC; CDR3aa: CASSPRGAGGSQETQYF
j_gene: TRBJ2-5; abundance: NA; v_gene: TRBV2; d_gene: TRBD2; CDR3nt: TGTGCCAGCAACGGACTAGCGGGATTCGGAGGGGAGACCCAGTACTTC; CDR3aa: CASNGLAGFGGETQYF
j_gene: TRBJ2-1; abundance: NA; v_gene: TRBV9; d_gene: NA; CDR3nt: TGTGCCAGCAGCGCCCCTCCTGAGCAGTTCTTC; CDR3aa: CASSAPPEQFF